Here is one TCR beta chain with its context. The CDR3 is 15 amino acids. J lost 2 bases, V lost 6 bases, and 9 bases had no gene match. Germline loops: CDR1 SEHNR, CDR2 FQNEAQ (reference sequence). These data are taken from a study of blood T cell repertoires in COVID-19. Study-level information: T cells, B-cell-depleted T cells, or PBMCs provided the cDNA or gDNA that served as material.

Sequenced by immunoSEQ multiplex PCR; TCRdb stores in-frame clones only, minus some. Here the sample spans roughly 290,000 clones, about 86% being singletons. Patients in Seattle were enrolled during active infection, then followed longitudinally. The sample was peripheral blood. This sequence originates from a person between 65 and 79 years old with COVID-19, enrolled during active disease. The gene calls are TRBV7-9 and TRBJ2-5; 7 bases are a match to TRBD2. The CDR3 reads CASRGDAGVQETQYF. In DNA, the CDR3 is TGTGCCAGCAGAGGGGATGCGGGGGTTCAAGAGACCCAGTACTTC.